These 20 T cell receptor beta chains share one sample of origin, sequenced in a study of blood T cell repertoires in COVID-19. The assay was immunoSEQ multiplex PCR, and TCRdb's table has in-frame clones only and misses some. In the table there are 400,000 to 450,000 clones, 90% of which are singletons. Material for sequencing was PBMCs or T cells enriched from blood (not recorded which). The receptors here all came from a man younger than 30 who had recovered from COVID-19.

V gene TRBV19 combines with J gene TRBJ2-5; D perhaps matches TRBD2 (7 bases). Between the trimmed V and J ends, which lost 4 bases and 5 bases, there was a span of 14 bases. This CDR3 is 14 amino acids long. The germline CDR1 and CDR2 sequences are LNHDA and SQIVND (reference sequence). The CDR3 bases are TGTGCCAGTAGTAGGGGGGGCGCCGGGGAGACCCAGTACTTC. Its protein product is CASSRGGAGETQYF.

The chain carries TRBV4-1 and TRBJ2-1, with a weak D call TRBD2 (6 bases). The V and J ends lost 0 bases and 0 bases respectively, with 12 bases between them. This CDR3 contains 17 residues. Per the germline V gene, CDR1 is MGHRA and CDR2 is YSYEKL. CDR3 residues: CASSQEVAESSYNEQFF. CDR3 sequence (DNA): TGCGCCAGCAGCCAAGAGGTAGCGGAAAGCTCCTACAATGAGCAGTTCTTC.

The chain recombines TRBV11-2 with TRBJ2-1, with 8 bases that match TRBD2. The CDR3 consists of 16 residues. Germline V gene sequence: CDR1 SGHAT, CDR2 FQNNGV. The V and J ends lost 0 bases and 2 bases, in that order; junction bases with no gene match: 3. The DNA for the CDR3 is TGTGCCAGCAGCTTAGATGCTAGCGGGCCCTACAATGAGCAGTTCTTC. It is translated as CASSLDASGPYNEQFF.

The CDR3 sequence is CAISESRLANTGELFF. CDR3 DNA: TGTGCCATCAGTGAGTCGAGACTAGCGAACACCGGGGAGCTGTTTTTT. V and J are TRBV10-3 and TRBJ2-2; possibly TRBD2 for D (6 bases). V lost 0 bases and J lost 0, with 8 bases in between. Germline V CDR1 and CDR2: ENHRY, SYGVKD. The CDR3 is made up of 16 amino acids.

J is TRBJ2-7 and V is TRBV27; unclear D gene. The germline CDR1 and CDR2 sequences are MNHEY and SMNVEV (reference sequence). The CDR3 runs 14 residues. The V end lost 0 bases, the J end lost 2 bases, and 8 bases lay between the germline ends. The CDR3 coding sequence is TGTGCCAGCAGTTTATCAGTCGGTCCCTACGAGCAGTACTTC. Its protein product is CASSLSVGPYEQYF.

This clone was observed a handful of times. V is TRBV28 and J is TRBJ2-2; D might be TRBD2 (6 bases). The CDR3 is 17 residues long. Germline CDR1 is MDHEN and CDR2 is SYDVKM. Trimming pared 4 bases from V and 2 bases from J, leaving 17 bases between. The CDR3, as DNA: TGTGCCAGCAGTTCGGATGCCCTTAGCGGTAACACCGGGGAGCTGTTTTTT. Encoded protein: CASSSDALSGNTGELFF.

This clone appeared once. The rearrangement joins TRBV3-1 (or the pseudogene TRBV3-2) to TRBJ1-6; TRBD1 matches at 7 bases. Trimming took 4 bases from V and 0 from J; bases not matched to a gene: 3. The germline CDR1 and CDR2 sequences are LGHDT and YNNKEL (reference sequence). The CDR3 consists of 16 residues. The CDR3 DNA follows: TGTGCCAGCAGCCCAGGGGGGAACTCCTATAATTCACCCCTCCACTTT. Translating it yields CASSPGGNSYNSPLHF.

The chain uses TRBV2 and TRBJ2-7; D perhaps matches TRBD1 (5 bases). This CDR3 region has 12 residues. Trimming pared 5 bases from V and 4 bases from J, leaving 9 bases between. The germline CDR1 and CDR2 sequences are SNHLY and FYNNEI. For the CDR3, the DNA is TGTGCCAGCAGTACTCAGGGTTACGAGCAGTACTTC. Its translation: CASSTQGYEQYF.

This clone was recorded a few times. The rearrangement joins TRBV18 to TRBJ2-1, with 15 bases fitting TRBD2. Per the germline V gene, CDR1 is KGHSH and CDR2 is LQKENI. V gave up 5 bases and J gave up 9 bases; unmatched junction bases: 8. This CDR3 comprises 16 residues. The CDR3 protein is CASSKFGTSGRPEQFF. In DNA form, the CDR3 reads TGTGCCAGCTCAAAATTTGGGACTAGCGGGAGGCCTGAGCAGTTCTTC.

The chain joins TRBV5-1 to TRBJ2-5, with TRBD1 matching over 8 bases. Germline loops: CDR1 SGHRS, CDR2 YFSETQ. The CDR3 consists of 15 residues. V lost 3 bases to trimming and J lost 4 bases; unmatched junction nucleotides: 8. DNA of the CDR3: TGCGCCAGCAGCTATCAACAGGGGGTTGGAGAGACCCAGTACTTC. Protein sequence: CASSYQQGVGETQYF.

The chain recombines TRBV6-6 with TRBJ2-3, with 7 bases lining up with TRBD2. V dropped 11 bases and J dropped 1; count of bases not matched to a gene: 6. The CDR3 has 13 amino acids. In germline, CDR1 is MNHNY, CDR2 SVGAGI (reference sequence). CDR3 coding DNA: TGTGCCGCCCGGGACTACCGCACAGATACGCAGTATTTT. Its translation: CAARDYRTDTQYF.

The chain joins TRBV3-1 (or the pseudogene TRBV3-2) to TRBJ2-7, with D possibly being TRBD2 (6 bases). Germline loops: CDR1 LGHDT, CDR2 YNNKEL (reference sequence). The CDR3 spans 15 residues. Trimming removed 0 bases at V and 5 bases at J, with 14 bases between. The CDR3 nucleotides are TGTGCCAGCAGCCAAGAACGGTGGAGGGTAGACGAGCAGTACTTC. It is translated as CASSQERWRVDEQYF.

This chain joins TRBV6-5 and TRBJ2-7; possible D gene TRBD2, 5 bases. Germline V gene lookup returns CDR1 MNHEY and CDR2 SVGAGI. V was trimmed by 8 bases and J by 1 base, leaving 15 bases between them. The CDR3 length is 14 residues. CDR3 nucleotides: TGTGCCAGCCGGGAACAACCAAGTTCCTACGAGCAGTACTTC. Protein sequence: CASREQPSSYEQYF.

The chain links TRBV28 to TRBJ1-4; D unresolved. CDR1 is MDHEN and CDR2 is SYDVKM in the germline V gene. V was shortened by 6 bases and J by 7 bases, with 9 bases between the two germline ends. This CDR3 has 12 residues. CDR3 sequence: CASRSRVEKLFF. DNA for the CDR3: TGTGCCAGCAGGTCAAGAGTTGAAAAACTGTTTTTT.

The chain joins TRBV4-1 to TRBJ2-1; 13 nucleotides align to TRBD2. Germline CDR1 is MGHRA and CDR2 is YSYEKL. There are 15 residues in the CDR3. Trimming at V came to 3 bases and at J to 7 bases, leaving 3 bases not matched to a gene. CDR3 nucleotide sequence: TGCGCCAGCAGCCATCTGACTAGCGGGAGGAATGAGCAGTTCTTC. This codes for CASSHLTSGRNEQFF.

V usage is TRBV28 and J usage is TRBJ1-6, with D possibly matching TRBD1 (5 bases). V gave up 9 bases and J gave up 4 bases, with 19 bases separating them. The CDR3 consists of 16 residues. CDR1 is MDHEN and CDR2 is SYDVKM in the germline V gene. As DNA, the CDR3 is TGTGCCAGTATGGAGGGGACCGGTTTTTATAATTCACCCCTCCACTTT. Its translation is CASMEGTGFYNSPLHF.

The V and J genes are TRBV6-5 and TRBJ1-2, with no clear D. The CDR3 extends over 15 amino acids. V was cut by 6 bases and J by 6 bases, with 20 bases left in between. Germline CDR1 reads MNHEY; CDR2 reads SVGAGI. The CDR3 DNA follows: TGTGCCAGCAGGGAGCTTGGGGAGAATGGTGATGGCTACACCTTC. It specifies CASRELGENGDGYTF.

In this sample, this clone turned up once. This chain connects TRBV10-3 to TRBJ2-3, with 8 bases lining up with TRBD1. The trim removed 4 bases at V and 4 bases at J, leaving 4 bases unmatched. Germline CDR1 reads ENHRY; CDR2 reads SYGVKD. This CDR3 region has 14 residues. CDR3 nucleotides: TGTGCCATCAGTGGGACAGGGTCACCAGATACGCAGTATTTT. Translated: CAISGTGSPDTQYF.

V and J are TRBV7-8 and TRBJ2-5; no firm D call. This CDR3 is 16 amino acids long. Between the trimmed V and J ends, which lost 2 bases and 2 bases, there was a span of 15 bases. The V gene's germline CDR1 is SGHVS and CDR2 FQNEAQ. The DNA for the CDR3 is TGTGCCAGCAGCTTAACCCACGCAGTCATTCAAGAGACCCAGTACTTC. This codes for CASSLTHAVIQETQYF.

CDR3 region: CASSLGGQTYNEQFF. In nucleotides, the CDR3 is TGTGCCAGCAGCTTGGGGGGACAAACTTACAATGAGCAGTTCTTC. The rearrangement joins TRBV5-4 to TRBJ2-1; tentatively, D is TRBD1 (6 bases). CDR1 SGHNT and CDR2 YYREEE come from the germline V gene (reference sequence). The CDR3 extends over 15 amino acids. V lost 0 bases and J lost 4, with 11 bases in between.